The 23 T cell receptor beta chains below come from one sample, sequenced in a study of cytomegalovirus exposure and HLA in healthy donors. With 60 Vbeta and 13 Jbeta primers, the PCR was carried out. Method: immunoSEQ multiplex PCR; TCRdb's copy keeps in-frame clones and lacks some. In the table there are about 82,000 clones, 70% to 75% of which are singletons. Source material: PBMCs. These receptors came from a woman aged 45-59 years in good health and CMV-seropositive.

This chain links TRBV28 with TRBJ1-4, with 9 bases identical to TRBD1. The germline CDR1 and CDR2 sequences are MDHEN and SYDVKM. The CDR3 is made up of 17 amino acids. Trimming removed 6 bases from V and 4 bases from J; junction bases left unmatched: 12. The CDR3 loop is CASSDTGGAFGNEKLFF. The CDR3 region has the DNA TGTGCCAGCAGCGATACAGGGGGCGCTTTTGGTAATGAAAAACTGTTTTTT.

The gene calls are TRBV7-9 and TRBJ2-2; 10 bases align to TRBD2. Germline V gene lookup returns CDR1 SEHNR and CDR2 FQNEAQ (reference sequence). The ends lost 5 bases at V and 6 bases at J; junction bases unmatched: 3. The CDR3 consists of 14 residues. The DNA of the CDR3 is TGTGCCAGCAGCGGTGGGACTAGCGCCGGGGAGCTGTTTTTT. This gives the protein CASSGGTSAGELFF. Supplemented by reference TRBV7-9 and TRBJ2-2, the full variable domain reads DTGVSQNPRHKITKRGQNVTFRCDPISEHNRLYWYRQTLGQGPEFLTYFQNEAQLEKSRLLSDRFSAERPKGSFSTLEIQRTEQGDSAMYLCASSGGTSAGELFFGEGSRLTVL.

CDR3 loop: CASPGVQRGTQYF. CDR3 in DNA: TGTGCCTCCCCAGGTGTCCAAAGGGGGACCCAGTACTTC. This sequence joins TRBV30 and TRBJ2-5; a weak D match, TRBD1 (5 bases). The CDR3 has 13 residues. The germline CDR1 and CDR2 sequences are GTSNPN and SVGIG (reference sequence). V lost 7 bases and J lost 7, with 19 bases in between.

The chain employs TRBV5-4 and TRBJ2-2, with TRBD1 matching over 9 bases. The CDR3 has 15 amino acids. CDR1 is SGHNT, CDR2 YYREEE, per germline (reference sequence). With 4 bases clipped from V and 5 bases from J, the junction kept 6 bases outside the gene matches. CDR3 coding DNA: TGTGCCAGCAGCATACAGGGGGCGGAAACCGGGGAGCTGTTTTTT. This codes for CASSIQGAETGELFF.

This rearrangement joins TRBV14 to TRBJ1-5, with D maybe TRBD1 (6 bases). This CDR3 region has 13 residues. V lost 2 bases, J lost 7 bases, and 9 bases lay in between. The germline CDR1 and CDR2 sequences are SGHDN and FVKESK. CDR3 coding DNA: TGTGCCAGCAGCCAACAGGGGACCCAGCCCCAGCATTTT. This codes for CASSQQGTQPQHF.

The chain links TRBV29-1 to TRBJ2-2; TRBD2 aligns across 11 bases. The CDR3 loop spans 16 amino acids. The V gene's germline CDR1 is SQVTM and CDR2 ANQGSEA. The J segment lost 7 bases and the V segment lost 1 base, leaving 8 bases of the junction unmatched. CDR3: CSVEARGLAGGGELFF. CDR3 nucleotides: TGCAGCGTTGAAGCTCGAGGACTAGCGGGTGGCGGGGAGCTGTTTTTT.

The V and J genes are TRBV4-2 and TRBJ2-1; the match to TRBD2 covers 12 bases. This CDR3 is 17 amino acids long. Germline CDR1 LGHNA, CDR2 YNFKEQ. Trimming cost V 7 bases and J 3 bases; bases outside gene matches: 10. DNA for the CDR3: TGTGCCAGCACCCATATAGAGACTAGCGGGAGCTACAATGAGCAGTTCTTC. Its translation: CASTHIETSGSYNEQFF.

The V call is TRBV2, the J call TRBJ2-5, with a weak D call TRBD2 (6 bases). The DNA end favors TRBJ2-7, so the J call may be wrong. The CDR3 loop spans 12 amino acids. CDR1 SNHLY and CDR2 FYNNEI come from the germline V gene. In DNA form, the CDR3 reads TGTGCCAGCACCCTAGGGACTGACGAGCAGTACTTC. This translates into CASTLGTDEQYF.

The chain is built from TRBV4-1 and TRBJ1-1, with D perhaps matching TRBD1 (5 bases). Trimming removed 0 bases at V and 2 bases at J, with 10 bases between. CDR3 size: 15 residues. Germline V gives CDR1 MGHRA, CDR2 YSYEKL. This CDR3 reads CASSQESGYNTEAFF. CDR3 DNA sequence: TGCGCCAGCAGCCAAGAGTCAGGGTATAACACTGAAGCTTTCTTT.

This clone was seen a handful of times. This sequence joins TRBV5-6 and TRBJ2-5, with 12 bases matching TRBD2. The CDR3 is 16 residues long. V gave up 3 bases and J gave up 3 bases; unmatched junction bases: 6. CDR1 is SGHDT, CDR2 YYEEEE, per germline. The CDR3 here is CASSYSWTSGKETQYF. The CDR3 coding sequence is TGTGCCAGCAGCTATTCCTGGACTAGCGGGAAAGAGACCCAGTACTTC. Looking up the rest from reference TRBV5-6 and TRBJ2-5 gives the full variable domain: DAGVTQSPTHLIKTRGQQVTLRCSPKSGHDTVSWYQQALGQGPQFIFQYYEEEERQRGNFPDRFSGHQFPNYSSELNVNALLLGDSALYLCASSYSWTSGKETQYFGPGTRLLVL.

CDR3 loop: CASSYDGGPQHF. CDR3 nucleotide sequence: TGTGCCAGCAGTTATGACGGCGGGCCCCAGCATTTT. The chain employs TRBV6-6 and TRBJ1-5, with D hard to call. V was clipped by 3 bases and J by 9 bases, with 9 bases between them. In germline, CDR1 is MNHNY, CDR2 SVGAGI (reference sequence). This CDR3 is built from 12 residues.

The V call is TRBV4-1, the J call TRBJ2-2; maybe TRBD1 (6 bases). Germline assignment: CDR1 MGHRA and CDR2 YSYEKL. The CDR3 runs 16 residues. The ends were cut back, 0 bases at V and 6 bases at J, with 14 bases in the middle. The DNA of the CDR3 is TGCGCCAGCAGCCAAGAGCCCCAGGGGTCATCCGGGGAGCTGTTTTTT. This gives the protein CASSQEPQGSSGELFF.

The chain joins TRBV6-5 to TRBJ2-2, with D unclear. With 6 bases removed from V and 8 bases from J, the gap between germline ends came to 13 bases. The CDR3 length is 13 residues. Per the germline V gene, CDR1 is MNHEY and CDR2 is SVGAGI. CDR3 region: CASSPYPRGELFF. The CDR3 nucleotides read TGTGCCAGCAGCCCCTACCCGAGAGGGGAGCTGTTTTTT.

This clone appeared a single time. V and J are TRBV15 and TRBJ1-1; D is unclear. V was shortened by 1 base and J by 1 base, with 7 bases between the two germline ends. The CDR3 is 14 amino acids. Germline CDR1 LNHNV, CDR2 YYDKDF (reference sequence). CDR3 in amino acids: CATSRGGENTEAFF. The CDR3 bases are TGTGCCACCAGCAGAGGCGGAGAGAACACTGAAGCTTTCTTT.

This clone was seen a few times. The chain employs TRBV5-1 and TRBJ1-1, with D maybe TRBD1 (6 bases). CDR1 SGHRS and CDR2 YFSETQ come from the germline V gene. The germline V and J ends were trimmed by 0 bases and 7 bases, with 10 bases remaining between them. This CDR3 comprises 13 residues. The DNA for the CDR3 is TGCGCCAGCAGCTTGGGGACAGCCTTTGAAGCTTTCTTT. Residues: CASSLGTAFEAFF. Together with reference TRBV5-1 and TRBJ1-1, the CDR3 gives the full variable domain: KAGVTQTPRYLIKTRGQQVTLSCSPISGHRSVSWYQQTPGQGLQFLFEYFSETQRNKGNFPGRFSGRQFSNSRSEMNVSTLELGDSALYLCASSLGTAFEAFFGQGTRLTVV.

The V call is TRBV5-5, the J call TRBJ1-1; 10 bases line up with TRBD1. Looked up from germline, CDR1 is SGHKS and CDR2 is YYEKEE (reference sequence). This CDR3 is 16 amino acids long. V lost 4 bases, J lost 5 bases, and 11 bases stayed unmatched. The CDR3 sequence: CASSLRAGTGATEAFF. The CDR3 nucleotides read TGTGCCAGCAGCCTCCGAGCCGGGACAGGGGCGACTGAAGCTTTCTTT.

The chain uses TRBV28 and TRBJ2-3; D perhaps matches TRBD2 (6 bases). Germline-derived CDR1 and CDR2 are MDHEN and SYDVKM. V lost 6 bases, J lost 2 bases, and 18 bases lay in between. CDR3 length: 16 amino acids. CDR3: CASSGRGLRSTDTQYF. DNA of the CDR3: TGTGCCAGCAGCGGGCGCGGACTACGGTCCACAGATACGCAGTATTTT. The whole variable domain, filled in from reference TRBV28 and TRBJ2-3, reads DVKVTQSSRYLVKRTGEKVFLECVQDMDHENMFWYRQDPGLGLRLIYFSYDVKMKEKGDIPEGYSVSREKKERFSLILESASTNQTSMYLCASSGRGLRSTDTQYFGPGTRLTVL.

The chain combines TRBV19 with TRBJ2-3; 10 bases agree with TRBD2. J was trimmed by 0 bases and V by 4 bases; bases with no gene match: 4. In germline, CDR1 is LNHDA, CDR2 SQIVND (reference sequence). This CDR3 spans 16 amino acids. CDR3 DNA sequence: TGTGCCAGTAGTACTGGACTAGCGGTTAGCACAGATACGCAGTATTTT. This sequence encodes CASSTGLAVSTDTQYF.

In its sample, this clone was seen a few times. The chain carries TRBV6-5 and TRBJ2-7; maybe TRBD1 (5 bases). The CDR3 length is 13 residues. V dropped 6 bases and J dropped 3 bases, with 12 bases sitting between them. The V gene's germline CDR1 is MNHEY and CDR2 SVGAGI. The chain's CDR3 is CASRETDDYEQYF. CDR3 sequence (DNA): TGTGCCAGCAGAGAGACAGATGACTACGAGCAGTACTTC.

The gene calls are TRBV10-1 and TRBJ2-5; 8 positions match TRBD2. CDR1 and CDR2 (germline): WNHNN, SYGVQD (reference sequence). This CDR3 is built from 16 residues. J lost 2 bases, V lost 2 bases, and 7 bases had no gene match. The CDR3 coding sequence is TGCGCCAGCAGTGAGGGCTTCGGGAGGGGACAAGAGACCCAGTACTTC. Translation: CASSEGFGRGQETQYF.

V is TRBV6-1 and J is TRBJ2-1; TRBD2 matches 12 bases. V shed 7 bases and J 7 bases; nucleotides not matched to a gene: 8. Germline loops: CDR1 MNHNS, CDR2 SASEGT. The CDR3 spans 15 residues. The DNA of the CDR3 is TGTGCCAGCAATGGAGGACTAGCGGGGATAAATGAGCAGTTCTTC. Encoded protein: CASNGGLAGINEQFF.

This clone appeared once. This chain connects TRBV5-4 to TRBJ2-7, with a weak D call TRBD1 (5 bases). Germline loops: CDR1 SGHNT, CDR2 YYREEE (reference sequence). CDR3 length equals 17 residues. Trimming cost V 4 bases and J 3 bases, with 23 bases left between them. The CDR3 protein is CASSPPSTEVDSYEQYF. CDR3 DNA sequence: TGTGCCAGCAGCCCGCCTTCGACAGAAGTAGACAGCTACGAGCAGTACTTC.

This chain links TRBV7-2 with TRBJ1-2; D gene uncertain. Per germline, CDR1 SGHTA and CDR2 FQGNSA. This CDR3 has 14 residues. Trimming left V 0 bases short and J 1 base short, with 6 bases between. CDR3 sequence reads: CASSLASVNYGYTF. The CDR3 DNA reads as TGTGCCAGCAGCTTAGCCTCAGTTAACTATGGCTACACCTTC.